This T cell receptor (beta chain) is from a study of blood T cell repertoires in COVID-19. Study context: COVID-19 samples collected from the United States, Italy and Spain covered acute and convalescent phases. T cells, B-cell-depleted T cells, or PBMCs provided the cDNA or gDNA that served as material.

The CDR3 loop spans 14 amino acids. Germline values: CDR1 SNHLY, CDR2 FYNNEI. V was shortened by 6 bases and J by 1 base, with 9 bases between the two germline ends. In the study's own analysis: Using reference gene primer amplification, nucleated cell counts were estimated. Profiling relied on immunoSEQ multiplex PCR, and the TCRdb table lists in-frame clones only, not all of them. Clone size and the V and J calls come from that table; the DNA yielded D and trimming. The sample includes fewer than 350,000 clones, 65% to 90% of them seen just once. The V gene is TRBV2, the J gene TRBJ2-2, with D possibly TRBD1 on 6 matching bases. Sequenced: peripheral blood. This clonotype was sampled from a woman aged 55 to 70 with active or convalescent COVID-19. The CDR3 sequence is CASRQQGNTGELFF. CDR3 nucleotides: TGTGCCAGCAGGCAACAGGGGAACACCGGGGAGCTGTTTTTT.